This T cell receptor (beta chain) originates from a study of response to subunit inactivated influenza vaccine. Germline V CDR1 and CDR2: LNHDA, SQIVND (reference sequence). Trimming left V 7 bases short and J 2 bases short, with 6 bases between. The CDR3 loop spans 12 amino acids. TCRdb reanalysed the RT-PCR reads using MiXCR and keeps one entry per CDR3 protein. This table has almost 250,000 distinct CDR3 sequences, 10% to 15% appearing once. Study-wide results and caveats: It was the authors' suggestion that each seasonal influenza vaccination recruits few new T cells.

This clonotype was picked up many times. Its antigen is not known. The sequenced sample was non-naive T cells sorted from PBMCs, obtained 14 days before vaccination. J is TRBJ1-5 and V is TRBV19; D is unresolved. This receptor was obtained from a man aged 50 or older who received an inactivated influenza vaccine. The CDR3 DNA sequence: TGTGCCAGTACGAGGGGCAATCAGCCCCAGCATTTT. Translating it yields CASTRGNQPQHF.